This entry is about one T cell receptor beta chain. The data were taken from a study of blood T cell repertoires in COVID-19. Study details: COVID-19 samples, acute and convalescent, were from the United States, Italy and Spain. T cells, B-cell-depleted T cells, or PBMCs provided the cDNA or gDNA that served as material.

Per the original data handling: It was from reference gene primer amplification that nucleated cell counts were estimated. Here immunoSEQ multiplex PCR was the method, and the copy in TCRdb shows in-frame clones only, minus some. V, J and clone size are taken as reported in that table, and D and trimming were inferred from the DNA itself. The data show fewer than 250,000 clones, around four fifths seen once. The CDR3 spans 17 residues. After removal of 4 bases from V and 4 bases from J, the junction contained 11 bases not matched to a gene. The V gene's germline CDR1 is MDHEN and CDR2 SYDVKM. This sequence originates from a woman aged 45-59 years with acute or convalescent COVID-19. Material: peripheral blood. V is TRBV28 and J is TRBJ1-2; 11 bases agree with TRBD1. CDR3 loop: CASSSPGQGESGYGYTF. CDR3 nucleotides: TGTGCCAGCAGTTCCCCGGGACAGGGGGAGTCTGGCTATGGCTACACCTTC.